This T cell receptor beta chain was identified in a study of blood T cell repertoires in COVID-19. The overall study: The United States, Italy and Spain were the sources of the acute and convalescent COVID-19 samples. The analysed material was cDNA or gDNA that came from T cells, B-cell-depleted T cells, or PBMCs.

Germline CDR1 SGHDN, CDR2 FVKESK. V trimming: 6 bases; J trimming: 2 bases; junction bases outside the gene matches: 3. This CDR3 has 15 amino acids. Profiling relied on immunoSEQ multiplex PCR, and the TCRdb table lists in-frame clones only, not all of them. The profile covers nearly 55,000 clones, with just over 85% appearing a single time and 10% to 15% taken by the ten largest. This TCR derives from a man aged 65-85 years with active COVID-19. The chain uses TRBV14 and TRBJ2-1; 11 bases line up with TRBD2. The sample comprised peripheral blood. The CDR3 region has the DNA TGTGCCAGCAGTCGTAGCGGGGGGGCCTACAATGAGCAGTTCTTC. Residues: CASSRSGGAYNEQFF.